These 25 T cell receptor beta chains were all obtained from the same sample, sequenced in a study of blood T cell repertoires in COVID-19. The data were produced by immunoSEQ multiplex PCR, yet TCRdb's version contains in-frame clones alone and is incomplete. This table has roughly 22,000 clones, under 95% appearing once. The sequenced sample consisted of peripheral blood. These receptors were collected from a man in his 70s with active COVID-19.

This chain connects TRBV11-3 to TRBJ2-3; 10 bases match TRBD2. The germline CDR1 and CDR2 sequences are SGHNT and YENEEA. The CDR3 totals 14 residues. V shed 6 bases and J 6 bases; nucleotides not matched to a gene: 6. CDR3: CASSLTSGADTQYF. Here the CDR3 DNA reads TGTGCCAGCAGTCTAACTAGCGGGGCCGATACGCAGTATTTT.

V and J are TRBV27 and TRBJ2-7; D is unclear. The germline V gene has CDR1 MNHEY and CDR2 SMNVEV (reference sequence). V was cut by 0 bases and J by 0 bases, with 6 bases left in between. This CDR3 has 14 amino acids. DNA for the CDR3: TGTGCCAGCAGTTTATCGCTAAGCTCCTACGAGCAGTACTTC. Translating it yields CASSLSLSSYEQYF.

This clone is a singleton in its sample. The rearrangement links TRBV3-1 (or the pseudogene TRBV3-2) to TRBJ2-7; 8 bases are a match to TRBD2. The germline V gene has CDR1 LGHDT and CDR2 YNNKEL (reference sequence). The CDR3 runs to 13 residues. The J segment lost 4 bases and the V segment lost 4 bases, leaving 3 bases of the junction unmatched. CDR3 amino acids: CASSRTSTYEQYF. The CDR3 nucleotides read TGTGCCAGCAGCCGGACTAGCACGTACGAGCAGTACTTC.

CDR3 sequence reads: CASSMLSGSSYEQYF. CDR3 coding DNA: TGTGCCAGTAGTATGCTATCGGGGAGCTCCTACGAGCAGTACTTC. The chain combines TRBV19 with TRBJ2-7, with a possible D match to TRBD2 (5 bases). The CDR3 extends over 15 amino acids. The V gene lost 3 bases and the J gene lost 0 bases, with 12 bases spanning the gap. CDR1 is LNHDA and CDR2 is SQIVND in the germline V gene (reference sequence).

The rearrangement links TRBV6-6 to TRBJ1-3; TRBD1 might be the D (6 bases). The V end was cut by 0 bases, the J end by 3 bases, with 12 bases between. Germline V gives CDR1 MNHNY, CDR2 SVGAGI (reference sequence). This CDR3 contains 16 residues. CDR3 sequence: CASSYSRQVDGNTIYF. In nucleotides, the CDR3 is TGTGCCAGCAGTTACTCGAGACAGGTAGATGGAAACACCATATATTTT.

V usage is TRBV5-8 and J usage is TRBJ1-4; 9 bases are a match to TRBD1. The V segment lost 3 bases and the J segment 4 bases; nucleotides outside the gene matches: 4. The CDR3 contains 15 residues. Germline CDR1 is SGHTS and CDR2 is YDEGEE. CDR3 region: CASSWTGAINEKLFF. In nucleotides, the CDR3 is TGTGCCAGCAGCTGGACAGGGGCGATTAATGAAAAACTGTTTTTT.

This chain connects TRBV6-5 to TRBJ2-2, with no clear D. The germline gives CDR1 MNHEY, CDR2 SVGAGI. V was shortened by 6 bases and J by 4 bases, with 12 bases between the two germline ends. This CDR3 comprises 14 residues. This CDR3 reads CASRSMSGTGELFF. The CDR3 DNA is TGTGCCAGCAGGAGCATGAGTGGCACCGGGGAGCTGTTTTTT.

This rearrangement joins TRBV30 to TRBJ1-1, with 9 bases lining up with TRBD1. The J segment lost 3 bases and the V segment lost 3 bases, leaving 5 bases of the junction unmatched. The CDR3 covers 14 residues. The V gene's germline CDR1 is GTSNPN and CDR2 SVGIG (reference sequence). The CDR3 loop reads CAWRGDRVDTEAFF. Here the CDR3 DNA reads TGTGCCTGGAGAGGGGACAGGGTGGACACTGAAGCTTTCTTT.

The chain recombines TRBV7-9 with TRBJ1-1, with 9 bases that match TRBD1. Trimming removed 2 bases from V and 5 bases from J; junction bases left unmatched: 12. The length of the CDR3 is 17 residues. Germline CDR1 is SEHNR and CDR2 is FQNEAQ (reference sequence). The CDR3 coding sequence is TGTGCCAGCAGCTTAAACCCGCGGGGACAGGGTTGGACTGAAGCTTTCTTT. Amino acids: CASSLNPRGQGWTEAFF.

V is TRBV5-1 and J is TRBJ1-4, with a possible D match to TRBD1 (6 bases). The V end lost 4 bases, the J end lost 5 bases, and 12 bases lay between the germline ends. The germline gives CDR1 SGHRS, CDR2 YFSETQ. The CDR3 length is 14 residues. The CDR3 DNA reads as TGCGCCAGCAGCCCCGGGACACGGAATGAAAAACTGTTTTTT. Translated: CASSPGTRNEKLFF. The whole variable domain, filled in from reference TRBV5-1 and TRBJ1-4, reads KAGVTQTPRYLIKTRGQQVTLSCSPISGHRSVSWYQQTPGQGLQFLFEYFSETQRNKGNFPGRFSGRQFSNSRSEMNVSTLELGDSALYLCASSPGTRNEKLFFGSGTQLSVL.

The rearrangement uses TRBV11-2 and TRBJ1-2; D gene ambiguous. CDR3 length equals 12 residues. The V and J ends lost 4 bases and 2 bases respectively, with 5 bases between them. In germline, CDR1 is SGHAT, CDR2 FQNNGV. The CDR3 DNA follows: TGTGCCAGCAGCTCCGAGAACTATGGCTACACCTTC. This codes for CASSSENYGYTF.

The CDR3 protein is CAIQPQQFIRGREKLFF. The CDR3 DNA reads TGTGCCATCCAGCCCCAGCAGTTTATCAGGGGGCGGGAAAAACTGTTTTTT. V is TRBV28 and J is TRBJ1-4; TRBD1 matches 8 bases. The ends lost 10 bases at V and 8 bases at J; junction bases unmatched: 21. Looked up from germline, CDR1 is MDHEN and CDR2 is SYDVKM. CDR3 length equals 17 residues. The full variable domain, rest sourced from reference TRBV28 and TRBJ1-4, is DVKVTQSSRYLVKRTGEKVFLECVQDMDHENMFWYRQDPGLGLRLIYFSYDVKMKEKGDIPEGYSVSREKKERFSLILESASTNQTSMYLCAIQPQQFIRGREKLFFGSGTQLSVL.

The rearrangement links TRBV9 to TRBJ2-7; weak D call: TRBD2 (5 bases). This CDR3 has 14 amino acids. Looked up from germline, CDR1 is SGDLS and CDR2 is YYNGEE. Trimming stripped 0 bases from V and 1 base from J, with 8 bases between. This CDR3 reads CASSVVPGSYEQYF. CDR3 sequence (DNA): TGTGCCAGCAGCGTAGTCCCGGGATCCTACGAGCAGTACTTC.

V usage is TRBV19 and J usage is TRBJ2-7, with 8 nucleotides matching TRBD2. Germline lookup yields CDR1 LNHDA and CDR2 SQIVND (reference sequence). The CDR3 is 15 amino acids. J gave up 2 bases and V 3 bases, and 6 bases lay outside the gene matches. CDR3 nucleotides: TGTGCCAGTAGTATGAGGCTAGCGGGCCCCTACGAGCAGTACTTC. This translates into CASSMRLAGPYEQYF. The variable domain in full, completed from reference TRBV19 and TRBJ2-7, reads DGGITQSPKYLFRKEGQNVTLSCEQNLNHDAMYWYRQDPGQGLRLIYYSQIVNDFQKGDIAEGYSVSREKKESFPLTVTSAQKNPTAFYLCASSMRLAGPYEQYFGPGTRLTVT.

The chain uses TRBV29-1 and TRBJ2-5, with 9 bases matching TRBD1. This CDR3 is 13 amino acids long. V lost 7 bases, J lost 5 bases, and 8 bases stayed unmatched. Germline loops: CDR1 SQVTM, CDR2 ANQGSEA. This CDR3 is CSAWGQGRETQYF. CDR3 sequence (DNA): TGCAGCGCTTGGGGACAGGGAAGGGAGACCCAGTACTTC.

The CDR3 DNA follows: TGTGCCACCAGCAGAGATTACGGTGGGACTTCTGGAAACACCATATATTTT. The encoded protein is CATSRDYGGTSGNTIYF. The rearrangement links TRBV15 to TRBJ1-3, with D perhaps matching TRBD1 (5 bases). CDR1 is LNHNV and CDR2 is YYDKDF in the germline V gene (reference sequence). V was trimmed by 0 bases and J by 1 base, leaving 13 bases between them. CDR3 length equals 17 residues.

Only one count was recorded for this clone. The chain joins TRBV15 to TRBJ2-7, with 7 bases matching TRBD2. CDR1 is LNHNV and CDR2 is YYDKDF in the germline V gene (reference sequence). V dropped 0 bases and J dropped 3; count of bases not matched to a gene: 8. The CDR3 runs to 16 residues. CDR3 in amino acids: CATSRDRPGRGYEQYF. The CDR3 nucleotides read TGTGCCACCAGCAGAGATCGGCCAGGGAGGGGCTACGAGCAGTACTTC.

The chain is built from TRBV2 and TRBJ2-5, with 8 bases fitting TRBD2. CDR1 SNHLY and CDR2 FYNNEI come from the germline V gene. The V segment lost 4 bases and the J segment 3 bases; nucleotides outside the gene matches: 10. The CDR3 runs to 16 residues. CDR3 sequence (DNA): TGTGCCAGCAGTGCAAATCCCCCGGGGGGGGAAGAGACCCAGTACTTC. Translated: CASSANPPGGEETQYF.

The chain has TRBV21-1 and TRBJ2-3; TRBD2 is taken as the D call from the table, unchecked against the DNA. TRBV21-1 is reported as a pseudogene. This CDR3 has 19 residues. The CDR3 DNA follows: TGTGCCAGCAGCCCGGAGCCTAGCGGGAGGTATACTAGCACAGATACGCAGTATTTT. This encodes CASSPEPSGRYTSTDTQYF.

V gene TRBV5-1 combines with J gene TRBJ1-4; TRBD1 aligns across 9 bases. CDR3 length: 15 amino acids. Germline V gives CDR1 SGHRS, CDR2 YFSETQ. The V gene end was trimmed by 4 bases and the J gene end by 0 bases; junction bases not matched to a gene: 1. The CDR3 coding sequence is TGCGCCAGCAGCCGGACAGGGGCAACTAATGAAAAACTGTTTTTT. As protein: CASSRTGATNEKLFF.

The V call is TRBV7-9, the J call TRBJ1-2; D remains unclear. The CDR3 has 15 amino acids. V was shortened by 6 bases and J by 2 bases, with 16 bases between the two germline ends. The germline gives CDR1 SEHNR, CDR2 FQNEAQ (reference sequence). The CDR3 loop is CASSSDNLGNYGYTF. DNA for the CDR3: TGTGCCAGCAGTTCCGACAACCTGGGCAACTATGGCTACACCTTC.

The chain has TRBV28 and TRBJ2-7; tentatively, D is TRBD2 (8 bases). V was clipped by 6 bases and J by 5 bases, with 20 bases between them. The CDR3 is 15 residues long. CDR1 MDHEN and CDR2 SYDVKM come from the germline V gene. The CDR3 coding sequence is TGTGCCAGCAGCCCCGGTCCGGGAGGGGGCAACGAGCAGTACTTC. It translates to CASSPGPGGGNEQYF.

CDR3 in DNA: TGTGCCAGCAGTTACCCTAGCGTCACCTACGAGCAGTACTTC. It specifies CASSYPSVTYEQYF. The chain uses TRBV6-2 or TRBV6-3 and TRBJ2-7, with D perhaps TRBD2 (6 bases). V was cut by 2 bases and J by 2 bases, with 10 bases left in between. The CDR3 runs to 14 residues. From germline, CDR1 is MNHEY and CDR2 SVGEGT.

In its sample, this clone was seen once. The rearrangement links TRBV19 to TRBJ2-3; 8 bases are a match to TRBD1. J was trimmed by 0 bases and V by 3 bases; bases with no gene match: 2. Germline V gives CDR1 LNHDA, CDR2 SQIVND (reference sequence). The length of the CDR3 is 15 residues. CDR3 bases: TGTGCCAGTAGTATTAGGACAGGGAGCACAGATACGCAGTATTTT. Translating it yields CASSIRTGSTDTQYF.

The rearrangement uses TRBV24-1 and TRBJ1-4; no reliable D call. Germline values: CDR1 KGHDR, CDR2 SFDVKD. This CDR3 spans 15 amino acids. V was shortened by 3 bases and J by 0 bases, with 7 bases between the two germline ends. CDR3 nucleotides: TGTGCCACCAGTGATCCCGGGACAACTAATGAAAAACTGTTTTTT. It specifies CATSDPGTTNEKLFF.